This T cell receptor (beta chain) is from a study of cytomegalovirus exposure and HLA in healthy donors. The overall study: The early release's HLA-typed donors yielded 65 million to 85 million unique TCRs. Study-wide results and caveats: TCR beta sequences reportedly predicted most subjects' HLA-A and HLA-B alleles accurately.

This clone showed up just once. What it binds is not known. As for the donors, each was a healthy bone marrow donor. V was pared by 8 bases and J by 1 base, with 3 bases of the junction left unmatched. CDR1 and CDR2 (germline): MGHDK, SYGVNS. CDR3 length equals 13 residues. The study ran its PCR with 60 Vbeta and 13 Jbeta primers. Repertoires were generated with immunoSEQ multiplex PCR, while TCRdb's copy carries only in-frame clones and drops some. The sample yields around 150,000 clones, 70% to 80% seen once. Sequenced input: PBMCs. V gene TRBV25-1 combines with J gene TRBJ2-5, with 8 bases fitting TRBD2. This clonotype was obtained from a man aged 50 or older in good health and CMV-seropositive. Here the CDR3 reads CASHRGGQETQYF. In DNA form, the CDR3 reads TGTGCCAGCCACCGGGGGGGCCAAGAGACCCAGTACTTC.